This T cell receptor beta chain was sequenced for a study of identical twins. MiXCR, run by TCRdb on the 5' RACE reads, gives a single entry per CDR3 protein. The sample includes around 250,000 distinct CDR3 sequences, approximately 8.3% of them seen just once. There are a few counts of this clonotype. V dropped 8 bases and J dropped 5; count of bases not matched to a gene: 4. Germline V lookup: CDR1 ENHRY, CDR2 SYGVKD. The CDR3 length is 13 residues. These same data were also listed under a study on yellow fever vaccine responses in identical twins. Turning to that study: Reportedly, twins showed a vaccine T cell response that looked partly convergent and partly personalized.

The receptor's source is a woman aged 18-29 years in good health. The chain employs TRBV10-3 and TRBJ2-7; 12 bases line up with TRBD2. Input material: CD8+ T cells sorted from blood. The CDR3 sequence: CAIGLAGLDEQYF. Here the CDR3 DNA reads TGTGCCATCGGACTAGCGGGACTGGACGAGCAGTACTTC.